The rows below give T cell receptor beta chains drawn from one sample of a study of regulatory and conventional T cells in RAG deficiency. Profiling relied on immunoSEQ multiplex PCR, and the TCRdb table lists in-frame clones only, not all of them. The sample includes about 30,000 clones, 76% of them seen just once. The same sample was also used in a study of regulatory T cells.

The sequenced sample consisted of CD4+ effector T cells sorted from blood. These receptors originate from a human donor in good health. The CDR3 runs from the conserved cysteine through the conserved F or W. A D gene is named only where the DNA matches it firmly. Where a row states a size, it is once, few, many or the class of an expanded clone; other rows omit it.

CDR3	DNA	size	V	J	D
CASSKAPEPNYGYTF	TGTGCCAGCAGCAAGGCGCCGGAACCTAACTATGGCTACACCTTC	.	TRBV6-1	TRBJ1-2	.
CASSPQGRGEAFF	TGTGCCAGCTCACCACAAGGAAGGGGTGAAGCTTTCTTT	.	TRBV18	TRBJ1-1	.
CAWSDGGAVAKNIQYF	TGTGCCTGGAGTGATGGCGGGGCAGTAGCCAAAAACATTCAGTACTTC	.	TRBV30	TRBJ2-4	.
CASSARQTQETQYF	TGTGCCAGCAGTGCAAGACAGACACAAGAGACCCAGTACTTC	.	TRBV25-1	TRBJ2-5	.
CASGLAGGVGEQYF	TGTGCTAGTGGTTTGGCTGGGGGGGTAGGCGAGCAGTACTTC	once	TRBV12-5	TRBJ2-7	TRBD2
CASRPIRSGGGEQYF	TGTGCCAGCAGACCCATCAGGAGCGGGGGTGGAGAGCAGTACTTC	.	TRBV27	TRBJ2-7	TRBD2
CASSPRSGRQTQYF	TGTGCCAGCTCACCACGTTCTGGTAGGCAGACCCAGTACTTC	.	TRBV18	TRBJ2-5	.
CASSRQATNEKLFF	TGTGCCAGCAGCCGACAAGCAACTAATGAAAAACTGTTTTTT	.	TRBV14	TRBJ1-4	.
CASSFQGSPLHF	TGTGCCAGCAGCTTTCAGGGATCACCCCTCCACTTT	few	TRBV7-2	TRBJ1-6	.
CASSFSTGGRATNTEAFF	TGTGCCAGCAGCTTCTCGACCGGCGGTCGGGCGACGAACACTGAAGCTTTCTTT	.	TRBV7-8	TRBJ1-1	.
CASSLGKNTEAFF	TGCGCCAGCAGCTTGGGCAAGAACACTGAAGCTTTCTTT	.	TRBV5-1	TRBJ1-1	.
CASSATGTTAGTQYF	TGTGCCAGCAGTGCGACCGGGACGACGGCGGGGACCCAGTACTTC	once	TRBV2	TRBJ2-5	.
CASSPETGGFEAFF	TGCGCCAGCAGTCCAGAGACAGGGGGTTTTGAAGCTTTCTTT	.	TRBV10-1	TRBJ1-1	TRBD1
CASSLSGQDNSPLHF	TGTGCCAGCAGTTTAAGTGGACAGGATAATTCACCCCTCCACTTT	.	TRBV27	TRBJ1-6	TRBD1
CASSLARSGITYNEQFF	TGTGCCAGCAGCTTAGCGCGTAGCGGGATCACCTACAATGAGCAGTTCTTC	.	TRBV11-1	TRBJ2-1	TRBD2
CASSYNRPPRNEQFF	TGTGCCAGCAGTTACAACAGGCCCCCGCGTAATGAGCAGTTCTTC	few	TRBV6-5	TRBJ2-1	.
CASSGVSSYEQYF	TGTGCCAGCAGCGGGGTTAGCTCCTACGAGCAGTACTTC	.	TRBV6-1	TRBJ2-7	.
CASSFGRPSRNSPLHF	TGTGCCAGCAGCTTCGGGCGCCCGTCGAGGAATTCACCCCTCCACTTT	few	TRBV7-2	TRBJ1-6	.
CASSEAWGLGTEAFF	TGTGCCAGCAGTGAAGCGTGGGGGCTGGGAACTGAAGCTTTCTTT	.	TRBV6-1	TRBJ1-1	.
CAITRTGTYEQYF	TGTGCCATCACTAGAACAGGGACCTACGAGCAGTACTTC	.	TRBV10-3	TRBJ2-7	.
CATSADTQYF	TGTGCCACCAGCGCAGATACGCAGTATTTT	.	TRBV10-3	TRBJ2-3	.
CASSTRDRFHNEQFF	TGTGCCAGCAGCACAAGGGACAGGTTCCACAATGAGCAGTTCTTC	.	TRBV7-3	TRBJ2-1	TRBD1
CASSLLASGGYEQYF	TGTGCCAGCAGCTTATTGGCTAGCGGGGGTTACGAGCAGTACTTC	.	TRBV7-9	TRBJ2-7	TRBD2
CASSYARGTEAFF	TGTGCCAGCAGTTACGCGAGGGGGACTGAAGCTTTCTTT	.	TRBV6-5	TRBJ1-1	.
CAITRSPDLLDGYTF	TGTGCCATCACCCGTTCCCCTGACTTACTGGACGGCTACACCTTC	.	TRBV10-3	TRBJ1-2	.
CASMDLSEAFF	TGTGCCAGCATGGATCTAAGCGAGGCTTTCTTT	.	TRBV6-5	TRBJ1-1	.
CASSLTGGRAEQYF	TGTGCCAGCAGCTTAACGGGGGGTCGTGCCGAGCAGTACTTC	.	TRBV7-8	TRBJ2-7	TRBD2
CASSLSGTRSADNEQFF	TGTGCCAGCAGCCTCTCCGGGACTAGAAGTGCTGACAATGAGCAGTTCTTC	.	TRBV7-2	TRBJ2-1	TRBD2
CASSLRLDMLTDTQYF	TGTGCCAGCAGCTTGCGGCTAGATATGTTAACAGATACGCAGTATTTT	.	TRBV5-4	TRBJ2-3	.
CASAGGYTEAFF	TGTGCCAGCGCGGGGGGATACACTGAAGCTTTCTTT	.	TRBV27	TRBJ1-1	.